Listed here are 17 T cell receptor beta chains from one sample, sequenced in a study of blood T cell repertoires in COVID-19. Libraries were prepared by immunoSEQ multiplex PCR; TCRdb keeps only in-frame clonotypes and omits some of them. The sample shows tens of thousands of clones, approximately 80% of them seen only once. Specimen: peripheral blood. The receptors stem from a man at least 80 years old with acute or convalescent COVID-19.

The chain employs TRBV7-2 and TRBJ2-1, with TRBD2 as a possible D gene (5 bases). Germline CDR1 SGHTA, CDR2 FQGNSA. There are 13 residues in the CDR3. V was trimmed by 3 bases and J by 7 bases, leaving 10 bases between them. CDR3 loop: CASSFRTSNEQFF. CDR3 nucleotides: TGTGCCAGCAGCTTCAGGACTTCGAATGAGCAGTTCTTC. Variable domain in full (rest from reference TRBV7-2 and TRBJ2-1): GAGVSQSPSNKVTEKGKDVELRCDPISGHTALYWYRQSLGQGLEFLIYFQGNSAPDKSGLPSDRFSAERTGGSVSTLTIQRTQQEDSAVYLCASSFRTSNEQFFGPGTRLTVL.

The chain combines TRBV30 with TRBJ1-1; a weak D match, TRBD1 (6 bases). The ends were cut back, 8 bases at V and 3 bases at J, with 10 bases in the middle. CDR3 length: 11 amino acids. Germline loops: CDR1 GTSNPN, CDR2 SVGIG (reference sequence). The CDR3 reads CAGGRDTEAFF. For the CDR3, the DNA is TGTGCCGGGGGCCGGGACACTGAAGCTTTCTTT. Based on the CDR3 plus reference TRBV30 and TRBJ1-1, the full variable domain is SQTIHQWPATLVQPVGSPLSLECTVEGTSNPNLYWYRQAAGRGLQLLFYSVGIGQISSEVPQNLSASRPQDRQFILSSKKLLLSDSGFYLCAGGRDTEAFFGQGTRLTVV.

This clone showed up just a few times. The chain links TRBV7-2 to TRBJ1-1, with D possibly being TRBD1 (5 bases). Germline V gene lookup returns CDR1 SGHTA and CDR2 FQGNSA. The CDR3 length is 15 residues. Trimming took off 2 bases at V and 1 base at J, with 11 bases between the two ends. The CDR3 DNA reads as TGTGCCAGCAGCTTACTGGACACGTCGAACACTGAAGCTTTCTTT. Translating it yields CASSLLDTSNTEAFF.

This chain connects TRBV10-3 to TRBJ2-7, with D possibly being TRBD1 (6 bases). Trimming shortened V by 5 bases and J by 5 bases, and 28 bases separated the two germline ends. The length of the CDR3 is 18 residues. Germline values: CDR1 ENHRY, CDR2 SYGVKD. CDR3 in amino acids: CAISPGEFRRETVHEQYF. CDR3 sequence (DNA): TGTGCCATCAGTCCAGGGGAGTTTCGCAGGGAAACAGTCCACGAGCAGTACTTC.

The chain combines TRBV18 with TRBJ2-2; a weak D match, TRBD1 (6 bases). CDR1 is KGHSH, CDR2 LQKENI, per germline. The CDR3 runs to 14 residues. Trimming took off 5 bases at V and 6 bases at J, with 13 bases between the two ends. This chain's CDR3 is CASSDQKGAGELFF. Written as DNA, the CDR3 is TGTGCCAGCTCAGACCAAAAGGGGGCCGGGGAGCTGTTTTTT.

This clone was picked up a small number of times. The chain couples TRBV7-2 to TRBJ2-2, with 9 bases aligning to TRBD2. From germline, CDR1 is SGHTA and CDR2 FQGNSA. This CDR3 region has 15 residues. V trimming: 5 bases; J trimming: 2 bases; junction bases outside the gene matches: 3. CDR3 bases: TGTGCCAGCAGCGCGGGAGGGACAAACACCGGGGAGCTGTTTTTT. Protein: CASSAGGTNTGELFF.

The rearrangement links TRBV28 to TRBJ2-1; 8 bases map to TRBD1. Per germline, CDR1 MDHEN and CDR2 SYDVKM. V shed 5 bases and J 4 bases; nucleotides not matched to a gene: 4. The CDR3 has 14 amino acids. CDR3: CASSEGQAYNEQFF. The CDR3 DNA reads as TGTGCCAGCAGTGAGGGACAGGCGTACAATGAGCAGTTCTTC.

This CDR3 is CATSRDPRRSSYEQYF. For the CDR3, the DNA is TGTGCCACCAGCAGAGATCCGCGGCGATCCTCCTACGAGCAGTACTTC. The chain carries TRBV15 and TRBJ2-7; D remains ambiguous. Between the trimmed V and J ends, which lost 0 bases and 0 bases, there was a span of 12 bases. CDR3 length: 16 amino acids. Germline V gene data show CDR1 as LNHNV and CDR2 as YYDKDF (reference sequence).

V and J are TRBV24-1 and TRBJ1-1; a possible D gene is TRBD1 (6 bases). CDR3 size: 17 residues. Germline-derived CDR1 and CDR2 are KGHDR and SFDVKD. Trimming took 5 bases from V and 2 from J, leaving 20 bases between them. CDR3 amino acids: CATSGKNAGTRNTEAFF. The CDR3 DNA reads as TGTGCCACCAGTGGGAAGAACGCCGGGACAAGAAACACTGAAGCTTTCTTT.

V usage is TRBV11-3 and J usage is TRBJ2-1; 9 bases fit TRBD1. Germline V gene sequence: CDR1 SGHNT, CDR2 YENEEA. The ends lost 5 bases at V and 8 bases at J; junction bases unmatched: 7. The CDR3 totals 14 residues. The CDR3 nucleotides read TGTGCCAGCAGCCCCGGGACAGGGAAGGATGAGCAGTTCTTC. Its protein product is CASSPGTGKDEQFF. The whole variable domain, remainder taken from reference TRBV11-3 and TRBJ2-1, is EAGVVQSPRYKIIEKKQPVAFWCNPISGHNTLYWYLQNLGQGPELLIRYENEEAVDDSQLPKDRFSAERLKGVDSTLKIQPAELGDSAVYLCASSPGTGKDEQFFGPGTRLTVL.

The chain has TRBV3-1 (or the pseudogene TRBV3-2) and TRBJ2-2, with 9 positions matching TRBD1. CDR1 and CDR2 from the germline V gene are LGHDT and YNNKEL (reference sequence). V was clipped by 3 bases and J by 2 bases; unmatched bases: 1. The CDR3 runs to 15 residues. Here the CDR3 DNA reads TGTGCCAGCAGCCAGGGACAGGGAAACACCGGGGAGCTGTTTTTT. Amino acids: CASSQGQGNTGELFF.

The chain uses TRBV10-3 and TRBJ1-1; TRBD1 agrees at 7 bases. The V gene end was trimmed by 6 bases and the J gene end by 0 bases; junction bases not matched to a gene: 1. Per the germline V gene, CDR1 is ENHRY and CDR2 is SYGVKD. The CDR3 spans 13 residues. This CDR3 reads CAIRTGMNTEAFF. The DNA of the CDR3 is TGTGCCATCAGGACAGGGATGAACACTGAAGCTTTCTTT.

The chain is built from TRBV5-4 and TRBJ1-3; 8 bases align to TRBD1. The CDR3 loop spans 17 amino acids. Germline V gene lookup returns CDR1 SGHNT and CDR2 YYREEE (reference sequence). V shed 0 bases and J 1 base; nucleotides not matched to a gene: 6. The CDR3 DNA reads TGTGCCAGCAGCTTGGCCGGGCAGGGGGCATCTGGAAACACCATATATTTT. This codes for CASSLAGQGASGNTIYF.

The rearrangement links TRBV10-3 to TRBJ2-7, with D maybe TRBD2 (5 bases). Germline V lookup: CDR1 ENHRY, CDR2 SYGVKD. Trimming stripped 5 bases from V and 3 bases from J, with 20 bases between. CDR3 length: 16 amino acids. The CDR3 nucleotides are TGTGCCATCAGTCGCGGGCTTTACAGTGGGAACTACGAGCAGTACTTC. It yields the protein CAISRGLYSGNYEQYF.

This clone has just a few counts. The chain recombines TRBV7-9 with TRBJ2-2; the D gene is possibly TRBD1 (8 bases). The V and J ends lost 8 bases and 6 bases respectively, with 13 bases between them. The CDR3 has 13 residues. In germline, CDR1 is SEHNR, CDR2 FQNEAQ (reference sequence). DNA of the CDR3: TGTGCCAGCGGCACAGGGGGGGCCGGGGAGCTGTTTTTT. The encoded protein is CASGTGGAGELFF.

This chain links TRBV7-3 with TRBJ2-5; 10 bases are shared with TRBD1. Germline CDR1 SGHTA, CDR2 FQGTGA. J gave up 5 bases and V 0 bases, and 6 bases lay outside the gene matches. The CDR3 contains 16 residues. CDR3 residues: CASSLTSTGGSETQYF. CDR3 coding DNA: TGTGCCAGCAGCTTAACGTCGACAGGGGGCTCGGAGACCCAGTACTTC.

The chain couples TRBV11-3 to TRBJ2-7; D perhaps matches TRBD1 (5 bases). This CDR3 spans 16 amino acids. Trimming cost V 0 bases and J 7 bases, with 19 bases left between them. The germline V gene has CDR1 SGHNT and CDR2 YENEEA. The CDR3 region is CASSLDVRGKRREQYF. The CDR3, as DNA: TGTGCCAGCAGCTTAGATGTTAGGGGCAAGCGTCGAGAGCAGTACTTC.